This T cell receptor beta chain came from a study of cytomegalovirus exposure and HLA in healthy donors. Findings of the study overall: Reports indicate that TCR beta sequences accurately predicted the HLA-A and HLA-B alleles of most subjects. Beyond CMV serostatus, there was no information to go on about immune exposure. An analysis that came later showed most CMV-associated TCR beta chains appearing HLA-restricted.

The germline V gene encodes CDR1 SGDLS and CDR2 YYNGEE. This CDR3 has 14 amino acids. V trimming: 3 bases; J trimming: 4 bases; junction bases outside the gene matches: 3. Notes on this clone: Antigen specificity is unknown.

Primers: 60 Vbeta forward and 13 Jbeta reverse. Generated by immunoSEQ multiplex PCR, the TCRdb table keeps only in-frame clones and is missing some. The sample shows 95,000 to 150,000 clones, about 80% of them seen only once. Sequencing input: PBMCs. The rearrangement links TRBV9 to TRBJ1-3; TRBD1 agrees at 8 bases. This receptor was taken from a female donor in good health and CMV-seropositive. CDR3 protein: CASSGQGPGNTIYF. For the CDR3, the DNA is TGTGCCAGCAGCGGACAGGGGCCAGGAAACACCATATATTTT.